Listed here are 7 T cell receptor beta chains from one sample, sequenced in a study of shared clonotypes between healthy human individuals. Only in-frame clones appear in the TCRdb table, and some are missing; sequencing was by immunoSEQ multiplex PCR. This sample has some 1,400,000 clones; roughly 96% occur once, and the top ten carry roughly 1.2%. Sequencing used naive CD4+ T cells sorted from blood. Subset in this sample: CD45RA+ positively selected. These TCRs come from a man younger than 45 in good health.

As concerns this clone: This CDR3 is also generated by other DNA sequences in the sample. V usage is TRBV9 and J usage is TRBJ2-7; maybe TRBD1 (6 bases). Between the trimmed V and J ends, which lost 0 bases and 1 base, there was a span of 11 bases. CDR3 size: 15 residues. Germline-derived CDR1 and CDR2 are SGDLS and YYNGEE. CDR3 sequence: CASSVGAGTSYEQYF. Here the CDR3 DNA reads TGTGCCAGCAGCGTAGGTGCAGGGACATCCTACGAGCAGTACTTC.

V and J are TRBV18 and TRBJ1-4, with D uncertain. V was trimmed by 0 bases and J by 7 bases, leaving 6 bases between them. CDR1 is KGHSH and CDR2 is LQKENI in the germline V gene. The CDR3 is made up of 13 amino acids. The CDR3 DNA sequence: TGTGCCAGCTCACCACCAGTAGTTGAAAAACTGTTTTTT. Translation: CASSPPVVEKLFF. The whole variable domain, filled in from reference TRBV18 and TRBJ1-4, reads NAGVMQNPRHLVRRRGQEARLRCSPMKGHSHVYWYRQLPEEGLKFMVYLQKENIIDESGMPKERFSAEFPKEGPSILRIQQVVRGDSAAYFCASSPPVVEKLFFGSGTQLSVL.

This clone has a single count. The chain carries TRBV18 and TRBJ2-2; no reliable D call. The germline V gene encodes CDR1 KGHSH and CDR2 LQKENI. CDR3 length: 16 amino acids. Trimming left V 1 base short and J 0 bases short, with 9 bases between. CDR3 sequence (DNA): TGTGCCAGCTCACCACTCAGCAGCTCGAACACCGGGGAGCTGTTTTTT. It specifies CASSPLSSSNTGELFF.

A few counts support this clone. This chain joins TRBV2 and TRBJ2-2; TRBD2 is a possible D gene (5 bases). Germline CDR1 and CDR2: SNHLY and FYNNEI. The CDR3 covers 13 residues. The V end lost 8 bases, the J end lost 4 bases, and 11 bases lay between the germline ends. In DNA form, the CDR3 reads TGTGCCAGCGTCCCGGGATCCACCGGGGAGCTGTTTTTT. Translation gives CASVPGSTGELFF. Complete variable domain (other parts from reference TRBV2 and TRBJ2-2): EPEVTQTPSHQVTQMGQEVILRCVPISNHLYFYWYRQILGQKVEFLVSFYNNEISEKSEIFDDQFSVERPDGSNFTLKIRSTKLEDSAMYFCASVPGSTGELFFGEGSRLTVL.

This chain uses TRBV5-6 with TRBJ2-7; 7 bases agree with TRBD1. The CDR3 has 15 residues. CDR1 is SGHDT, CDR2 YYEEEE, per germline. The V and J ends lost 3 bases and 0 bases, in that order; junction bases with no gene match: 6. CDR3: CASSSADRYSYEQYF. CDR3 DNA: TGTGCCAGCAGCTCGGCGGACAGGTACTCCTACGAGCAGTACTTC. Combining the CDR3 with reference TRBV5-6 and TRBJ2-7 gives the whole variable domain DAGVTQSPTHLIKTRGQQVTLRCSPKSGHDTVSWYQQALGQGPQFIFQYYEEEERQRGNFPDRFSGHQFPNYSSELNVNALLLGDSALYLCASSSADRYSYEQYFGPGTRLTVT.

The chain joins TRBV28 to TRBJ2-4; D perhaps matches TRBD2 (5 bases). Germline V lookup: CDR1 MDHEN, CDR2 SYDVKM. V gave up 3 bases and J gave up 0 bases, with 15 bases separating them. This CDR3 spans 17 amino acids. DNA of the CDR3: TGTGCCAGCAGTTTGGAAGGTCGGAGGTTAGCCAAAAACATTCAGTACTTC. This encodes CASSLEGRRLAKNIQYF.

The DNA of the CDR3 is TGTGCCAGCAGGCCGGACAGGGGAAATGAAAAACTGTTTTTT. Its translation: CASRPDRGNEKLFF. V usage is TRBV6-5 and J usage is TRBJ1-4; 9 positions match TRBD1. The V and J ends lost 6 bases and 5 bases, in that order; junction bases with no gene match: 4. CDR1 and CDR2 from the germline V gene are MNHEY and SVGAGI. This CDR3 spans 14 amino acids.